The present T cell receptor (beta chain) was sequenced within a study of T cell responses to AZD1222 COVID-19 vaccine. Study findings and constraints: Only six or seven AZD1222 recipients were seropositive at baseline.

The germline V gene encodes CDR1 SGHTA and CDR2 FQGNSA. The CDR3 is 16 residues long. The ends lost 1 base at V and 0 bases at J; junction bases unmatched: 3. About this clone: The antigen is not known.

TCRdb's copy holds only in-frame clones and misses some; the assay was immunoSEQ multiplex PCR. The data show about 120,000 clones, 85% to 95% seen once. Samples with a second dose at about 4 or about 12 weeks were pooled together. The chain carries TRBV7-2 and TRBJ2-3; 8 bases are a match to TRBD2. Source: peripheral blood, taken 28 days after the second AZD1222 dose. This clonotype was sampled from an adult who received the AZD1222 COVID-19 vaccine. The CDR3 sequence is CASSLVASGSTDTQYF. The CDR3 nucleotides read TGTGCCAGCAGCTTAGTGGCTAGCGGGAGCACAGATACGCAGTATTTT.